Presented here are 28 T cell receptor beta chains from one specimen sequenced in a study of T cell responses to AZD1222 COVID-19 vaccine. Some clones are missing from TCRdb's copy, which holds only in-frame ones; the method was immunoSEQ multiplex PCR. The data contain roughly 80,000 clones, approximately 90% of them singletons. The material sequenced was peripheral blood, taken 28 days after the second AZD1222 dose. These receptors originate from an adult who received the AZD1222 COVID-19 vaccine.

The rearrangement joins TRBV13 to TRBJ1-6; unclear D gene. Trimming took off 3 bases at V and 5 bases at J, with 5 bases between the two ends. Germline V gives CDR1 PRHDT, CDR2 FYEKMQ (reference sequence). The CDR3 length is 13 residues. CDR3 region: CASSFSNNSPLHF. For the CDR3, the DNA is TGTGCCAGCAGCTTCAGTAATAATTCACCCCTCCACTTT.

This clone was seen a single time. The V gene is TRBV14, the J gene TRBJ2-3, with a possible D match to TRBD1 (6 bases). V was trimmed by 0 bases and J by 3 bases, leaving 10 bases between them. CDR3 length equals 15 residues. Germline V gives CDR1 SGHDN, CDR2 FVKESK. In DNA, the CDR3 is TGTGCCAGCAGCCAAGAAGGGGGACGAACAGATACGCAGTATTTT. Translation: CASSQEGGRTDTQYF.

The chain is built from TRBV7-9 and TRBJ1-1, with D unresolved. V lost 3 bases to trimming and J lost 1 base, with 3 bases between them. CDR1 is SEHNR, CDR2 FQNEAQ, per germline (reference sequence). There are 12 residues in the CDR3. The CDR3 region is CASSFWNTEAFF. The CDR3 bases are TGTGCCAGCAGCTTTTGGAACACTGAAGCTTTCTTT.

In its sample, this clone was seen a few times. V gene TRBV25-1 combines with J gene TRBJ1-4; the D is unclear. The CDR3 contains 14 residues. Deletions cut 3 bases from V and 4 bases from J, with 9 bases between. The germline V gene encodes CDR1 MGHDK and CDR2 SYGVNS. The CDR3 DNA reads TGTGCCAGCAGTGAGGGCGGCCTTAATGAAAAACTGTTTTTT. Translation gives CASSEGGLNEKLFF.

The chain employs TRBV7-9 and TRBJ2-7; the D gene is possibly TRBD2 (5 bases). The CDR3 loop spans 14 amino acids. Germline CDR1 SEHNR, CDR2 FQNEAQ (reference sequence). The germline V and J ends were trimmed by 5 bases and 0 bases, with 11 bases remaining between them. The CDR3 coding sequence is TGTGCCAGCAGCGCCACGGACTCCTCCTACGAGCAGTACTTC. Translation gives CASSATDSSYEQYF. The full variable domain, in which reference TRBV7-9 and TRBJ2-7 provide the parts outside the CDR3, is DTGVSQNPRHKITKRGQNVTFRCDPISEHNRLYWYRQTLGQGPEFLTYFQNEAQLEKSRLLSDRFSAERPKGSFSTLEIQRTEQGDSAMYLCASSATDSSYEQYFGPGTRLTVT.

The chain links TRBV12-3 or TRBV12-4 to TRBJ2-3; D is undetermined. There are 12 residues in the CDR3. The V and J ends lost 3 bases and 5 bases respectively, with 6 bases between them. The CDR3 nucleotides are TGTGCCAGCAGTTTGCGCCGAGATACGCAGTATTTT. Protein product: CASSLRRDTQYF.

This chain connects TRBV7-2 to TRBJ2-7; D may match TRBD1 or TRBD2 (5 bases each). The germline CDR1 and CDR2 sequences are SGHTA and FQGNSA. The V and J ends lost 2 bases and 9 bases respectively, with 14 bases between them. The CDR3 loop spans 13 amino acids. The CDR3 reads CASSLRDLPRQYF. The DNA for the CDR3 is TGTGCCAGCAGCTTAAGGGACCTCCCCAGGCAGTACTTC.

The genes are TRBV7-9 and TRBJ1-5; D is perhaps TRBD1 (5 bases). The CDR3 sequence is 13 residues long. The V end was cut by 1 base, the J end by 8 bases, with 9 bases between. Germline lookup yields CDR1 SEHNR and CDR2 FQNEAQ (reference sequence). The CDR3 bases are TGTGCCAGCAGCTTAGTGGGCAGGGAGCCCCAGCATTTT. Translated, it gives CASSLVGREPQHF. Looking up the rest from reference TRBV7-9 and TRBJ1-5 gives the full variable domain: DTGVSQNPRHKITKRGQNVTFRCDPISEHNRLYWYRQTLGQGPEFLTYFQNEAQLEKSRLLSDRFSAERPKGSFSTLEIQRTEQGDSAMYLCASSLVGREPQHFGDGTRLSIL.

Here the CDR3 reads CASSARDFSTDTQYF. The CDR3 coding sequence is TGTGCCAGTAGTGCTAGGGACTTCAGCACAGATACGCAGTATTTT. This sequence joins TRBV19 and TRBJ2-3; D possibly corresponds to TRBD2 (6 bases). This CDR3 is built from 15 residues. V was shortened by 5 bases and J by 0 bases, with 12 bases between the two germline ends. Germline CDR1 reads LNHDA; CDR2 reads SQIVND (reference sequence).

The V call is TRBV19, the J call TRBJ1-2, with 7 bases lining up with TRBD1. Germline V gene lookup returns CDR1 LNHDA and CDR2 SQIVND (reference sequence). CDR3 length equals 12 residues. Losses at the gene ends were 6 bases for V and 8 bases for J; bases not matched to a gene: 6. CDR3 in amino acids: CASRAQGTGYTF. The CDR3 nucleotides are TGTGCCAGTAGGGCACAGGGGACGGGCTACACCTTC.

The genes are TRBV24-1 and TRBJ2-2; D is perhaps TRBD2 (6 bases). The germline gives CDR1 KGHDR, CDR2 SFDVKD. The CDR3 covers 17 residues. V lost 5 bases, J lost 5 bases, and 20 bases lay in between. In DNA, the CDR3 is TGTGCCACCAGTGCTTCCGGGGGTCCAGGGACTACCGGGGAGCTGTTTTTT. Encoded protein: CATSASGGPGTTGELFF.

V and J are TRBV25-1 and TRBJ1-5; 10 nucleotides line up with TRBD1. Germline trimming cut 6 bases from V and 9 bases from J; bases unmatched to any gene: 5. This CDR3 spans 13 amino acids. Germline loops: CDR1 MGHDK, CDR2 SYGVNS. CDR3: CASSGQGGRPQHF. The DNA for the CDR3 is TGTGCCAGCAGCGGACAGGGGGGGCGGCCCCAGCATTTT.

The chain employs TRBV18 and TRBJ2-3; 8 bases map to TRBD1. Germline CDR1 is KGHSH and CDR2 is LQKENI. J gave up 0 bases and V 3 bases, and 8 bases lay outside the gene matches. The CDR3 loop spans 17 amino acids. The CDR3 DNA reads TGTGCCAGCTCACCCCTCGGCACAGGGGGGAGCACAGATACGCAGTATTTT. Its protein product is CASSPLGTGGSTDTQYF.

This clone came up once. V and J are TRBV7-9 and TRBJ1-4; no firm D call. This CDR3 is built from 15 residues. Deletions cut 2 bases from V and 0 bases from J, with 7 bases between. Germline V lookup: CDR1 SEHNR, CDR2 FQNEAQ (reference sequence). The CDR3 loop is CASSLLQPTNEKLFF. The CDR3 DNA is TGTGCCAGCAGCTTATTACAGCCAACTAATGAAAAACTGTTTTTT.

The V call is TRBV9, the J call TRBJ2-7; 9 nucleotides agree with TRBD1. J was trimmed by 3 bases and V by 4 bases; bases with no gene match: 11. Per germline, CDR1 SGDLS and CDR2 YYNGEE. This CDR3 is built from 16 residues. The CDR3 protein is CASSSGTGNNFYEQYF. In DNA form, the CDR3 reads TGTGCCAGCAGCTCAGGGACAGGGAACAATTTCTACGAGCAGTACTTC.

On this clone: A junction end diverges from the germline sequence, so it may reflect a read error. The chain uses TRBV20-1 and TRBJ1-2; D gene uncertain. Per the germline V gene, CDR1 is DFQATT and CDR2 is SNEGSKA (reference sequence). CDR3 length equals 11 residues. CDR3: CSARDGVFGLF. CDR3 nucleotides: TGCAGTGCTAGAGACGGAGTTTTTGGTCTTTTC.

The rearrangement uses TRBV4-2 and TRBJ1-1, with 8 bases matching TRBD1. CDR3 length: 14 residues. V was pared by 4 bases and J by 4 bases, with 5 bases of the junction left unmatched. The germline V gene encodes CDR1 LGHNA and CDR2 YNFKEQ. The CDR3 DNA follows: TGTGCCAGCAGCCCCGGACAGGGACGCACTGAAGCTTTCTTT. Translated: CASSPGQGRTEAFF.

The rearrangement uses TRBV2 and TRBJ1-2, with D maybe TRBD1 (6 bases). V dropped 11 bases and J dropped 2 bases, with 15 bases sitting between them. CDR3 size: 13 residues. Germline V CDR1 and CDR2: SNHLY, FYNNEI. DNA for the CDR3: TGTGCCGGGCATTACAGGGAAAACTATGGCTACACCTTC. Amino acids: CAGHYRENYGYTF.

The gene calls are TRBV4-1 and TRBJ2-7; D call uncertain. The CDR3 loop spans 15 amino acids. Germline V gene lookup returns CDR1 MGHRA and CDR2 YSYEKL. V was cut by 1 base and J by 2 bases, with 12 bases left in between. CDR3 nucleotides: TGCGCCAGCAGCCAAGGGGTCCAAGGAGCCTACGAGCAGTACTTC. Protein: CASSQGVQGAYEQYF.

The rearrangement links TRBV3-1 (or the pseudogene TRBV3-2) to TRBJ1-5; D remains unclear. Trimming removed 2 bases at V and 1 base at J, with 15 bases between. CDR1 is LGHDT, CDR2 YNNKEL, per germline (reference sequence). The CDR3 covers 17 residues. The CDR3 here is CASSQSSGRASNQPQHF. CDR3 in DNA: TGTGCCAGCAGCCAATCTAGTGGGAGGGCGAGCAATCAGCCCCAGCATTTT.

CDR3 sequence: CASSLGQAGANVLTF. The CDR3 DNA reads TGTGCCAGCAGCCTGGGACAGGCTGGGGCCAACGTCCTGACTTTC. The chain is built from TRBV6-5 and TRBJ2-6; 8 positions match TRBD1. The CDR3 sequence is 15 residues long. V trimming: 6 bases; J trimming: 2 bases; junction bases outside the gene matches: 3. Germline assignment: CDR1 MNHEY and CDR2 SVGAGI.

This rearrangement joins TRBV29-1 to TRBJ2-2; 8 bases fit TRBD1. Germline V gene sequence: CDR1 SQVTM, CDR2 ANQGSEA. The junction had 10 bases not matched to a gene; V was cut back by 2 bases and J by 5 bases. The CDR3 extends over 16 amino acids. CDR3 residues: CSVEWAWQGATGELFF. In DNA form, the CDR3 reads TGCAGCGTTGAATGGGCATGGCAGGGGGCGACCGGGGAGCTGTTTTTT.

The gene calls are TRBV10-2 and TRBJ1-1; D is unclear. The CDR3 runs to 13 residues. The V and J ends lost 7 bases and 5 bases respectively, with 14 bases between them. Per germline, CDR1 WSHSY and CDR2 SAAADI. CDR3 bases: TGCGCCAGCACCGAGGGATTCAGGACTGAAGCTTTCTTT. Translated: CASTEGFRTEAFF.

This clone is termed medium-sized (0.01 to 0.1%). The chain has TRBV4-3 and TRBJ1-4; 8 bases align to TRBD1. Germline V lookup: CDR1 LGHNA, CDR2 YSLEER. V shed 0 bases, J shed 8 bases, and the junction held 14 bases outside the gene matches. This CDR3 spans 18 amino acids. CDR3 protein: CASSQEPQGAIPSEKLFF. Written as DNA, the CDR3 is TGCGCCAGCAGCCAAGAGCCCCAGGGGGCAATCCCCAGCGAAAAACTGTTTTTT.

This clone was picked up one time. The rearrangement uses TRBV27 and TRBJ2-7; 7 nucleotides match TRBD2. Germline values: CDR1 MNHEY, CDR2 SMNVEV (reference sequence). The CDR3 has 16 residues. V lost 6 bases, J lost 7 bases, and 18 bases stayed unmatched. Here the CDR3 DNA reads TGTGCCAGCAGGCCTATTCCTAGCGGCTATCTCGGGGAGCAGTACTTC. Its translation: CASRPIPSGYLGEQYF.

The chain links TRBV19 to TRBJ2-7; the match to TRBD1 covers 8 bases. The V segment lost 3 bases and the J segment 2 bases; nucleotides outside the gene matches: 6. Germline loops: CDR1 LNHDA, CDR2 SQIVND (reference sequence). The CDR3 has 15 amino acids. CDR3 loop: CASSIRQGSTYEQYF. The DNA for the CDR3 is TGTGCCAGTAGTATCCGACAGGGGAGCACCTACGAGCAGTACTTC.

This clone was seen more than once but under ten times. V usage is TRBV6-2 or TRBV6-3 and J usage is TRBJ1-2; D possibly corresponds to TRBD1 (5 bases). The CDR3 spans 13 residues. Germline assignment: CDR1 MNHEY and CDR2 SVGEGT. The V and J ends lost 6 bases and 4 bases respectively, with 12 bases between them. This CDR3 is CASSLGHFYGYTF. The CDR3 region has the DNA TGTGCCAGCAGCCTTGGACACTTCTATGGCTACACCTTC.

J is TRBJ1-1 and V is TRBV7-8; D is possibly TRBD1 (6 bases). V was clipped by 3 bases and J by 5 bases, with 13 bases between them. Germline CDR1 and CDR2: SGHVS and FQNEAQ. CDR3 length: 14 residues. The CDR3 loop is CASSFGGGRTEAFF. The CDR3 nucleotides are TGTGCCAGCAGCTTTGGAGGGGGACGGACTGAAGCTTTCTTT.